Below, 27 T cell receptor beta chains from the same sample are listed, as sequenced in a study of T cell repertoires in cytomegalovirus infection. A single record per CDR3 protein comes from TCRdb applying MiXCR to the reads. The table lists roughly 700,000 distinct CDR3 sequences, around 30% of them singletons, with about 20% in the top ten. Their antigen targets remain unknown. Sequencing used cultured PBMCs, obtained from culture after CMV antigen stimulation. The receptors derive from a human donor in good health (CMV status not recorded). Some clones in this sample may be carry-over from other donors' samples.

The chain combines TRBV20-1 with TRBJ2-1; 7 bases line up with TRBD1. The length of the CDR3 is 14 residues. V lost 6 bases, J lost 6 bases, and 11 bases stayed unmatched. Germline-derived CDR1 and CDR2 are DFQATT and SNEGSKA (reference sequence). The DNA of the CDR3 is TGCAGTGCCAAACAGGGGAATCGAGGCAATGAGCAGTTCTTC. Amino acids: CSAKQGNRGNEQFF.

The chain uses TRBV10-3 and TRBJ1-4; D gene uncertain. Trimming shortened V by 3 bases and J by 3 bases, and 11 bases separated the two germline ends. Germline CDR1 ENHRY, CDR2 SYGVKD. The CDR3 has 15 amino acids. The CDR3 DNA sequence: TGTGCCATCAGTGAACCGGGTTTAGCTAATGAAAAACTGTTTTTT. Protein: CAISEPGLANEKLFF.

This CDR3 reads CASSLEGFAVQPQHF. CDR3 nucleotide sequence: TGTGCCAGCAGTTTGGAAGGGTTCGCGGTTCAGCCCCAGCATTTT. The rearrangement links TRBV12-3 or TRBV12-4 to TRBJ1-5; D is unresolved. The ends were cut back, 3 bases at V and 6 bases at J, with 15 bases in the middle. CDR3 length: 15 amino acids.

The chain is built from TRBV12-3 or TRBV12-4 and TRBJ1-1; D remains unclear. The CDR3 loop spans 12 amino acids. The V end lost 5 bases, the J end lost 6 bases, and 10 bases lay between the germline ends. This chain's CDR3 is CASSVSGAEAFF. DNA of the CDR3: TGTGCCAGCAGTGTATCCGGGGCTGAAGCTTTCTTT.

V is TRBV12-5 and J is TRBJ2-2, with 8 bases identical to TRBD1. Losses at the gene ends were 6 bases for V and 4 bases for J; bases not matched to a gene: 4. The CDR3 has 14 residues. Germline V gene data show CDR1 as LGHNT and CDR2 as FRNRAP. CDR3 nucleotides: TGTGCTAGTGGGGGACAGGACAGCACCGGGGAGCTGTTTTTT. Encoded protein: CASGGQDSTGELFF. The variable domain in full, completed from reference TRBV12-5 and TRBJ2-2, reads DARVTQTPRHKVTEMGQEVTMRCQPILGHNTVFWYRQTMMQGLELLAYFRNRAPLDDSGMPKDRFSAEMPDATLATLKIQPSEPRDSAVYFCASGGQDSTGELFFGEGSRLTVL.

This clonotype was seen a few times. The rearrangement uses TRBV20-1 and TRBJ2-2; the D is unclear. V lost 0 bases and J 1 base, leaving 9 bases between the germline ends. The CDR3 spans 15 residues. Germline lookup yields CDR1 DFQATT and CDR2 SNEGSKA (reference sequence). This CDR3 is CSARDLRQNTGELFF. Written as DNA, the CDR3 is TGCAGTGCTAGAGATCTTAGACAGAACACCGGGGAGCTGTTTTTT.

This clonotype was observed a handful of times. CDR3 amino acids: CASQRDRLNTEAFF. DNA for the CDR3: TGTGCCAGCCAAAGGGACAGATTGAACACTGAAGCTTTCTTT. This chain links TRBV6-1 with TRBJ1-1, with 7 bases lining up with TRBD1. Germline CDR1 MNHNS, CDR2 SASEGT. CDR3 length: 14 amino acids. Trimming at V came to 8 bases and at J to 0 bases, leaving 6 bases not matched to a gene.

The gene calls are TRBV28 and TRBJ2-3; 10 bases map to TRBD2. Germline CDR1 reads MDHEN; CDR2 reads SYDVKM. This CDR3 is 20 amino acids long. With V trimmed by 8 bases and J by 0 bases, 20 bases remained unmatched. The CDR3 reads CASPPLRLAGATGSTDTQYF. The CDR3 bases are TGTGCCAGCCCTCCCCTGCGGCTAGCGGGGGCGACGGGAAGCACAGATACGCAGTATTTT.

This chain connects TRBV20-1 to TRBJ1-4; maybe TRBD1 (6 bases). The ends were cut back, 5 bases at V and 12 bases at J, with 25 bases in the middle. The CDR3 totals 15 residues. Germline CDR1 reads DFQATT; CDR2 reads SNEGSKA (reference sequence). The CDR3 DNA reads TGCAGTGCTCCTTGGGGGGGTTTTCGAAGGGGGGAACTGTTTTTT. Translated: CSAPWGGFRRGELFF.

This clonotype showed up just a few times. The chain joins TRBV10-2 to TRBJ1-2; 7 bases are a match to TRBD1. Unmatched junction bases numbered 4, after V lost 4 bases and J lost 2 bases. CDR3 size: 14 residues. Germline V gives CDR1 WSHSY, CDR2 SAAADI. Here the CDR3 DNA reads TGCGCCAGCAGTGGGACAGGATTAAACTATGGCTACACCTTC. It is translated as CASSGTGLNYGYTF.

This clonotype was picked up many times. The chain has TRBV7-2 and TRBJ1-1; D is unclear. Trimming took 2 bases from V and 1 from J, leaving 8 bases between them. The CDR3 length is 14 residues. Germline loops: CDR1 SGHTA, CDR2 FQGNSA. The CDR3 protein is CASSLSRGNTEAFF. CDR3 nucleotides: TGTGCCAGCAGCTTATCCCGAGGGAACACTGAAGCTTTCTTT.

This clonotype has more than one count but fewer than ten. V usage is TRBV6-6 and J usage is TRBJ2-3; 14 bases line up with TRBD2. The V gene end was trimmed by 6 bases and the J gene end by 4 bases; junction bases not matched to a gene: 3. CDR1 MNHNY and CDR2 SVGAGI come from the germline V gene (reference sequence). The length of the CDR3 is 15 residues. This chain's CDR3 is CASRGLAGEADTQYF. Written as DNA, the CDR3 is TGTGCCAGCAGGGGACTAGCGGGAGAAGCAGATACGCAGTATTTT.

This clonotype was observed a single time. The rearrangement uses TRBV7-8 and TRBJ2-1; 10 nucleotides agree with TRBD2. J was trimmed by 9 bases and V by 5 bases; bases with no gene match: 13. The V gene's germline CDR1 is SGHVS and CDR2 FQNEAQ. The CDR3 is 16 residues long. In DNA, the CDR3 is TGTGCCAGCAGCGGCACTCATGTAGCGGGAGGTCTTGAGCAGTTCTTC. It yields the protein CASSGTHVAGGLEQFF.

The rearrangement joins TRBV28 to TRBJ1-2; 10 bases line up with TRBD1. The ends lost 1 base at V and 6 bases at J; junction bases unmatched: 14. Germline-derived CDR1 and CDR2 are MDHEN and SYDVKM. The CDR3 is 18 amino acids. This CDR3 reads CASSLSLGVRGQGHGYTF. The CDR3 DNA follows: TGTGCCAGCAGTTTATCCTTGGGGGTTAGGGGACAGGGGCATGGCTACACCTTC.

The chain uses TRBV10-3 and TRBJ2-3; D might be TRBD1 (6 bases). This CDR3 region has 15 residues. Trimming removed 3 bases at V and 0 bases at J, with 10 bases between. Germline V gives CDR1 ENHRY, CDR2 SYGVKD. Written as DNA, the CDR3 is TGTGCCATCAGTGAAATGAGGGGGAGCACAGATACGCAGTATTTT. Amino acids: CAISEMRGSTDTQYF.

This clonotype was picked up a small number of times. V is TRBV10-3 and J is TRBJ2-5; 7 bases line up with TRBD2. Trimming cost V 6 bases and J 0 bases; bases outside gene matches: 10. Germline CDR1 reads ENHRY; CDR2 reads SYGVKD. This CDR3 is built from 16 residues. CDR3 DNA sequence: TGTGCCATCAGCCCGAAGCGGGGTTGGTACCAAGAGACCCAGTACTTC. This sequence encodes CAISPKRGWYQETQYF.

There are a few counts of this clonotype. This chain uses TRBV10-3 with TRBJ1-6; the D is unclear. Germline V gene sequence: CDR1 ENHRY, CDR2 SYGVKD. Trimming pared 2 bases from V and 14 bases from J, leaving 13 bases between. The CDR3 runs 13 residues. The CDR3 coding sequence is TGTGCCATCAGTGAGAGCGGCACCCCAGCCCTCCACTTT. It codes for CAISESGTPALHF.

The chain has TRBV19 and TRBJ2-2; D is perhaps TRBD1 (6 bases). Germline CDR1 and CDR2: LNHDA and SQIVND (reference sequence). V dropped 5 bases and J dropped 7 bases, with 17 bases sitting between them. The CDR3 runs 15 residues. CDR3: CASSFQGNNGGELFF. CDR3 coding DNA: TGTGCCAGTAGTTTCCAGGGGAATAATGGCGGGGAGCTGTTTTTT.

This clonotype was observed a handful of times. CDR3 loop: CASSSGELQSVYEQYF. In nucleotides, the CDR3 is TGTGCCAGCAGCTCCGGCGAGTTACAGTCGGTTTACGAGCAGTACTTC. V gene TRBV7-8 combines with J gene TRBJ2-7; D gene unclear. The V gene's germline CDR1 is SGHVS and CDR2 FQNEAQ. With 4 bases removed from V and 4 bases from J, the gap between germline ends came to 20 bases. The CDR3 has 16 residues. Looking up the rest from reference TRBV7-8 and TRBJ2-7 gives the full variable domain: GAGVSQSPRYKVAKRGQDVALRCDPISGHVSLFWYQQALGQGPEFLTYFQNEAQLDKSGLPSDRFFAERPEGSVSTLKIQRTQQEDSAVYLCASSSGELQSVYEQYFGPGTRLTVT.

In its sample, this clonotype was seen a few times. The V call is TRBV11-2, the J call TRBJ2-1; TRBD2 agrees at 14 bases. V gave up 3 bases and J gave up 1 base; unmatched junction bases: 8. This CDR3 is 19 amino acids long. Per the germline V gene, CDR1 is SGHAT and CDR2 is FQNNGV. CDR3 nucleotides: TGTGCCAGCAGCTTGATCAGACTAGCGGGAGGGCGATCCTACAATGAGCAGTTCTTC. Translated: CASSLIRLAGGRSYNEQFF.

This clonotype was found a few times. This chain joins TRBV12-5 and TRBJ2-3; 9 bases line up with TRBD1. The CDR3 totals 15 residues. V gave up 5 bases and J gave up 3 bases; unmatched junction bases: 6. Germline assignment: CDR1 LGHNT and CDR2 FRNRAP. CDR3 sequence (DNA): TGTGCTAGTGGTATAGGACAGGGGAGGACAGATACGCAGTATTTT. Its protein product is CASGIGQGRTDTQYF.

CDR3 sequence reads: CASSLNRGALYGYTF. DNA for the CDR3: TGTGCCAGCAGTCTTAACAGGGGAGCCCTTTATGGCTACACCTTC. The chain employs TRBV27 and TRBJ1-2, with TRBD1 matching 7 bases. After removal of 5 bases from V and 5 bases from J, the junction contained 11 bases not matched to a gene. The germline gives CDR1 MNHEY, CDR2 SMNVEV (reference sequence). There are 15 residues in the CDR3.

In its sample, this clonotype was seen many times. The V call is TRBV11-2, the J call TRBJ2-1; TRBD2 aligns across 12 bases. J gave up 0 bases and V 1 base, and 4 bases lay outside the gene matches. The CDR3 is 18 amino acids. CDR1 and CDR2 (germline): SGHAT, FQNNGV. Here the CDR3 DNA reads TGTGCCAGCAGCTTAGGAGGACTAGCGGGGAGCTCCTACAATGAGCAGTTCTTC. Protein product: CASSLGGLAGSSYNEQFF.

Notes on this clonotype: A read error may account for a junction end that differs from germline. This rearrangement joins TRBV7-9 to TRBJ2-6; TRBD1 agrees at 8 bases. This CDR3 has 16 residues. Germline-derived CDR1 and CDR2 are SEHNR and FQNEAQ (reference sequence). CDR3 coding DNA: TGTGCCAGCAGCTGGAGTGGTTCGACAGGGGCCAACGTCCTGAGTTTC. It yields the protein CASSWSGSTGANVLSF.

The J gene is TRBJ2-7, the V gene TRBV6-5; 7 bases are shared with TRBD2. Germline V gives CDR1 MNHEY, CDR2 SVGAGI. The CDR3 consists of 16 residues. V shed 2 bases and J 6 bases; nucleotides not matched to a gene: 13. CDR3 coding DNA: TGTGCCAGCAGTTACCGGCGACGGGGAGGGGTCTCCGAGCAGTACTTC. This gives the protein CASSYRRRGGVSEQYF.

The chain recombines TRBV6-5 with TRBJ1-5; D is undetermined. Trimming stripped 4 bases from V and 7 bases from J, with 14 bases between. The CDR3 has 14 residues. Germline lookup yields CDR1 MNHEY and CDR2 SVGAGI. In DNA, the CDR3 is TGTGCCAGCAGTTCACCTCTTCCGGGACAGCCCCAGCATTTT. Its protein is CASSSPLPGQPQHF.

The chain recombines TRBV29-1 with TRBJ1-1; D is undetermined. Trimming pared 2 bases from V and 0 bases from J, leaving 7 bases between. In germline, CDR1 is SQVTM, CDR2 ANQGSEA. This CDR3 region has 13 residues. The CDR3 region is CSVESSMNTEAFF. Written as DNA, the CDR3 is TGCAGCGTTGAAAGCAGTATGAACACTGAAGCTTTCTTT.